This entry lists 25 T cell receptor beta chains sequenced from one sample in a study of T cell responses to AZD1222 COVID-19 vaccine. The assay was immunoSEQ multiplex PCR, and TCRdb's table has in-frame clones only and misses some. The sample lists approximately 68,000 clones, around 90% seen once, with around 24% in the top ten. The sequencing used peripheral blood, collected on day 0 of AZD1222 vaccination. Source of these receptors: an adult in good health.

V is TRBV27 and J is TRBJ1-1, with D maybe TRBD1 (6 bases). Germline V CDR1 and CDR2: MNHEY, SMNVEV (reference sequence). The CDR3 length is 14 residues. V shed 8 bases and J shed 1 base, with 14 bases lying between them. The DNA for the CDR3 is TGTGCCAGCGGGATCAGGGGAGGGAACACTGAAGCTTTCTTT. It translates to CASGIRGGNTEAFF.

The V call is TRBV21-1, the J call TRBJ1-6. TRBV21-1 corresponds to a pseudogene. The CDR3 is 14 amino acids. This CDR3 reads CASSKGRLRSPLHF. CDR3 coding DNA: TGTGCCAGCAGCAAGGGGAGACTTCGGTCACCCCTCCACTTT.

Here the CDR3 reads CASSLRPGQGFGYTF. DNA of the CDR3: TGTGCCAGCAGCTTGAGGCCGGGACAGGGGTTCGGCTACACCTTC. This sequence joins TRBV7-2 and TRBJ1-2, with 10 bases fitting TRBD1. V trimming: 3 bases; J trimming: 8 bases; junction bases outside the gene matches: 9. Germline-derived CDR1 and CDR2 are SGHTA and FQGNSA. The CDR3 extends over 15 amino acids.

This clone was recorded a few times. The chain recombines TRBV19 with TRBJ2-3; D uncertain. Germline V gives CDR1 LNHDA, CDR2 SQIVND (reference sequence). The V end lost 1 base, the J end lost 11 bases, and 13 bases lay between the germline ends. The CDR3 consists of 13 residues. CDR3 coding DNA: TGTGCCAGTAGTATAGCGGACGAAGGTGGGCAGTATTTT. Its protein product is CASSIADEGGQYF.

This clone occurred once. The V gene is TRBV7-7, the J gene TRBJ1-4; D possibly corresponds to TRBD1 (6 bases). Germline V gene data show CDR1 as SSHAT and CDR2 as FNYEAQ (reference sequence). The CDR3 covers 13 residues. V was pared by 5 bases and J by 12 bases, with 16 bases between. The CDR3 sequence: CASSGGSGSELFF. CDR3 sequence (DNA): TGTGCCAGCAGCGGGGGCTCGGGATCGGAACTGTTTTTT. The full variable domain, completed using reference TRBV7-7 and TRBJ1-4, is GAGVSQSPRYKVTKRGQDVTLRCDPISSHATLYWYQQALGQGPEFLTYFNYEAQPDKSGLPSDRFSAERPEGSISTLTIQRTEQRDSAMYRCASSGGSGSELFFGSGTQLSVL.

This rearrangement joins TRBV29-1 to TRBJ1-2; no clear D gene. CDR1 is SQVTM and CDR2 is ANQGSEA in the germline V gene. CDR3 size: 11 residues. In DNA form, the CDR3 reads TGCAGTACCCAATCCGGGGATGGCTACACCTTC. Translation gives CSTQSGDGYTF.

This clone was detected once. The V gene is TRBV5-4, the J gene TRBJ2-5; the match to TRBD2 covers 11 bases. V lost 3 bases to trimming and J lost 2 bases; unmatched junction nucleotides: 3. Germline CDR1 SGHNT, CDR2 YYREEE (reference sequence). This CDR3 is built from 15 residues. CDR3 sequence reads: CASSSRLAGQETQYF. The CDR3, as DNA: TGTGCCAGCAGCTCCCGACTAGCGGGGCAAGAGACCCAGTACTTC.

The chain employs TRBV10-3 and TRBJ2-2, with TRBD2 matching over 7 bases. J lost 4 bases, V lost 11 bases, and 10 bases had no gene match. Germline loops: CDR1 ENHRY, CDR2 SYGVKD. This CDR3 spans 14 amino acids. CDR3 DNA: TGTGCCTGCTTGGGGGGGGACGGCACCGGGGAGCTGTTTTTT. As protein: CACLGGDGTGELFF.

This chain links TRBV20-1 with TRBJ1-1; D is unresolved. CDR3 length: 11 amino acids. Between the trimmed V and J ends, which lost 4 bases and 8 bases, there was a span of 11 bases. The germline gives CDR1 DFQATT, CDR2 SNEGSKA (reference sequence). This chain's CDR3 is CSATLGGEAFF. The CDR3 nucleotides read TGCAGTGCTACCCTGGGAGGCGAAGCTTTCTTT.

This sequence joins TRBV10-1 and TRBJ2-3; no firm D call. Germline CDR1 and CDR2: WNHNN and SYGVQD (reference sequence). The CDR3 totals 12 residues. V was clipped by 4 bases and J by 4 bases, with 6 bases between them. The CDR3 region has the DNA TGCGCCAGCAGTGCACGATCAGATACGCAGTATTTT. This sequence encodes CASSARSDTQYF.

This CDR3 reads CASSLSWNTEAFF. CDR3 bases: TGTGCCAGCAGCTTAAGCTGGAACACTGAAGCTTTCTTT. The V gene is TRBV7-3, the J gene TRBJ1-1; D unresolved. The CDR3 covers 13 residues. Per germline, CDR1 SGHTA and CDR2 FQGTGA. Trimming pared 1 base from V and 1 base from J, leaving 4 bases between.

The J gene is TRBJ2-5, the V gene TRBV18, with D possibly matching TRBD2 (5 bases). V lost 5 bases to trimming and J lost 4 bases, with 11 bases between them. The CDR3 has 13 residues. Germline V CDR1 and CDR2: KGHSH, LQKENI. The CDR3 sequence is CASSTDFRETQYF. The DNA of the CDR3 is TGTGCCAGCTCAACGGACTTTCGAGAGACCCAGTACTTC.

This sequence joins TRBV19 and TRBJ2-3, with a weak D call TRBD2 (6 bases). V dropped 10 bases and J dropped 5 bases, with 22 bases sitting between them. The CDR3 loop spans 15 amino acids. The germline V gene encodes CDR1 LNHDA and CDR2 SQIVND (reference sequence). CDR3 DNA: TGTGCCACCGGTTTAGGGACTGGAGTGGGAGATACGCAGTATTTT. This sequence encodes CATGLGTGVGDTQYF.

The V call is TRBV28, the J call TRBJ1-2; 10 nucleotides match TRBD1. The CDR3 is 12 amino acids. Germline trimming cut 8 bases from V and 7 bases from J; bases unmatched to any gene: 4. Germline V CDR1 and CDR2: MDHEN, SYDVKM. The CDR3 nucleotides read TGTGCCAGCTGGGACAGGGGTACTGGCTACACCTTC. Amino acids: CASWDRGTGYTF.

The rearrangement joins TRBV14 to TRBJ1-2; 7 positions agree with TRBD1. Germline V gene lookup returns CDR1 SGHDN and CDR2 FVKESK. With 4 bases clipped from V and 6 bases from J, the junction kept 8 bases outside the gene matches. This CDR3 region has 14 residues. The CDR3 here is CASSPRGVRDGYTF. CDR3 nucleotides: TGTGCCAGCAGCCCCAGGGGGGTTCGAGATGGCTACACCTTC.

The chain recombines TRBV9 with TRBJ1-1; D gene unclear. CDR3 length equals 13 residues. V was cut by 0 bases and J by 4 bases, with 7 bases left in between. Germline loops: CDR1 SGDLS, CDR2 YYNGEE. The CDR3 is CASSVGSGTEAFF. CDR3 sequence (DNA): TGTGCCAGCAGCGTAGGGAGCGGCACTGAAGCTTTCTTT.

The V and J genes are TRBV6-5 and TRBJ2-1, with D tentatively TRBD1 or TRBD2 (5 bases each). Germline loops: CDR1 MNHEY, CDR2 SVGAGI. The CDR3 consists of 13 residues. Trimming pared 6 bases from V and 12 bases from J, leaving 18 bases between. The DNA of the CDR3 is TGTGCCAGCAGGCCCGGGACCCTTAGGGGGCAGTTCTTC. It specifies CASRPGTLRGQFF.

The CDR3: CASSPKGQGRYGYTF. CDR3 nucleotide sequence: TGTGCCAGTAGTCCCAAGGGACAGGGTCGGTATGGCTACACCTTC. V usage is TRBV19 and J usage is TRBJ1-2; TRBD1 matches at 9 bases. The CDR3 has 15 amino acids. V shed 5 bases and J 5 bases; nucleotides not matched to a gene: 9. Germline-derived CDR1 and CDR2 are LNHDA and SQIVND (reference sequence).

Concerning this clone: Other DNA sequences from this sample encode an identical CDR3 as well. This chain uses TRBV30 with TRBJ1-1; D gene ambiguous. Between the trimmed V and J ends, which lost 1 base and 3 bases, there was a span of 3 bases. Germline-derived CDR1 and CDR2 are GTSNPN and SVGIG (reference sequence). This CDR3 has 11 residues. CDR3 in amino acids: CAWSGYTEAFF. As DNA, the CDR3 is TGTGCCTGGAGTGGGTACACTGAAGCTTTCTTT.

The rearrangement joins TRBV25-1 to TRBJ1-3; D gene unclear. The CDR3 has 11 amino acids. The germline V gene has CDR1 MGHDK and CDR2 SYGVNS. Trimming left V 8 bases short and J 2 bases short, with 4 bases between. The CDR3 sequence is CASLAGNTIYF. For the CDR3, the DNA is TGTGCCAGCCTAGCTGGAAACACCATATATTTT.

The chain combines TRBV7-2 with TRBJ2-3; TRBD2 matches at 14 bases. This CDR3 has 16 residues. The germline V gene has CDR1 SGHTA and CDR2 FQGNSA. V lost 5 bases to trimming and J lost 5 bases; unmatched junction nucleotides: 6. The CDR3 spells CASSGRLAGGIDTQYF. The CDR3 nucleotides read TGTGCCAGCAGCGGTCGACTAGCGGGGGGGATAGATACGCAGTATTTT.

The rearrangement uses TRBV25-1 and TRBJ2-2; TRBD2 matches at 8 bases. V lost 1 base and J lost 2; bases outside the gene matches: 3. In germline, CDR1 is MGHDK, CDR2 SYGVNS. The CDR3 covers 16 residues. The CDR3 sequence is CASSEFGGVNTGELFF. CDR3 nucleotides: TGTGCCAGCAGTGAATTCGGGGGGGTAAACACCGGGGAGCTGTTTTTT.

The rearrangement joins TRBV7-2 to TRBJ1-1, with a tentative D call TRBD1 (5 bases). V was shortened by 3 bases and J by 5 bases, with 13 bases between the two germline ends. Germline lookup yields CDR1 SGHTA and CDR2 FQGNSA. The CDR3 runs 14 residues. This CDR3 reads CASSLSVRGTEAFF. The CDR3 nucleotides are TGTGCCAGCAGCTTGTCGGTTCGGGGGACTGAAGCTTTCTTT.

This clone was observed a single time. This chain connects TRBV12-3 or TRBV12-4 to TRBJ2-1, with D uncertain. The CDR3 covers 13 residues. Trimming shortened V by 5 bases and J by 4 bases, and 9 bases separated the two germline ends. CDR3 DNA: TGTGCCAGCAGTCGGACGGTTTACAATGAGCAGTTCTTC. Protein sequence: CASSRTVYNEQFF.

The chain employs TRBV28 and TRBJ1-2; D is perhaps TRBD1 (5 bases). The V gene lost 6 bases and the J gene lost 3 bases, with 8 bases spanning the gap. The germline gives CDR1 MDHEN, CDR2 SYDVKM. The CDR3 is made up of 12 amino acids. CDR3 sequence: CASSGTDYGYTF. The CDR3 DNA reads as TGTGCCAGCAGCGGGACGGACTATGGCTACACCTTC.